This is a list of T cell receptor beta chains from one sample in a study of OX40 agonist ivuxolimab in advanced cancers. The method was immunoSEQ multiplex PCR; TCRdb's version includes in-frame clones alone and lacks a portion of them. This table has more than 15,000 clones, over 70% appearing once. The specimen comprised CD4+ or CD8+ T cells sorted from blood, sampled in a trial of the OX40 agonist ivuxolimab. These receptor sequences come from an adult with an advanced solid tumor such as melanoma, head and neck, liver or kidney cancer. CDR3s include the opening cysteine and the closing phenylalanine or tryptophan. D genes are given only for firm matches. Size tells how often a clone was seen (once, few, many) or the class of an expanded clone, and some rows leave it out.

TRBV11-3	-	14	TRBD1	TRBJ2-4	TGTGCCAGCAGCCACTCACAGGGGCAAAACATTCAGTACTTC	CASSHSQGQNIQYF
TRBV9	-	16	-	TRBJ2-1	TGTGCCAGCAGCGTATCGGCGCGTGGTCCGAACAATGAGCAGTTCTTC	CASSVSARGPNNEQFF
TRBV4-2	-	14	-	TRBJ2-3	TGTGCCAGCAGCCAGAACCCCGGGCAGGCCACGCAGTATTTT	CASSQNPGQATQYF
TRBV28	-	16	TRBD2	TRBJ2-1	TGTGCCAGCAGGGGACTAGCGGGGGGCTCCTACAATGAGCAGTTCTTC	CASRGLAGGSYNEQFF
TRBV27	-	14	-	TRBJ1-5	TGTGCCAGCAGTTCTGTGTTCCAAAATCAGCCCCAGCATTTT	CASSSVFQNQPQHF
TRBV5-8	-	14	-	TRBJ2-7	TGTGCCAGCAGCTTGGCGCCGAGCTCCTACGAGCAGTACTTC	CASSLAPSSYEQYF
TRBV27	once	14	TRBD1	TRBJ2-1	TGTGCTAGCAGTGATCTGGGACAGTACTTGGGGCAGTTCTTC	CASSDLGQYLGQFF
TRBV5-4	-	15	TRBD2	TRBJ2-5	TGTGCCAGCAGCTCCGGGACTAGCCGCCCCAGTTCCCAGTACTTC	CASSSGTSRPSSQYF
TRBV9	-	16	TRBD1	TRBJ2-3	TGTGCCAGCAGCACCCGGACAGGGGCGAGCACAGATACGCAGTATTTT	CASSTRTGASTDTQYF
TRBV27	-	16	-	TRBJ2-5	TGTGCCAGCAGTTTAAATGCCCTAACAGGGCTAGAGACCCAGTACTTC	CASSLNALTGLETQYF
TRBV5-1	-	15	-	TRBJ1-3	TGCGCCAGCAGCGTGAGGGACTTCTCTGGAAACACCATATATTTT	CASSVRDFSGNTIYF
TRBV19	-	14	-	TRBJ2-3	TGTGCCAGTAGTATCCAGGGCGCGTCAGATACGCAGTATTTT	CASSIQGASDTQYF
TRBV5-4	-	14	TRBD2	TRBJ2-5	TGTGCCAGCAGCCCGGGGGGGAGCGGCGAGACCCAGTACTTC	CASSPGGSGETQYF
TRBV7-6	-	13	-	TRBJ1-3	TGTGCCAGCAGCTTAGTCGGTGGAAACACCATATATTTT	CASSLVGGNTIYF
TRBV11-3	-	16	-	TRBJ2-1	TGTGCCAGCAGCTTAGGGGTAGGGGGCTCCTACAATGAGCAGTTCTTC	CASSLGVGGSYNEQFF
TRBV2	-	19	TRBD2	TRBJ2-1	TGTGCCAGCATGGAACCGGGACTAGCGGGCGAAGACTCCTACAATGAGCAGTTCTTC	CASMEPGLAGEDSYNEQFF
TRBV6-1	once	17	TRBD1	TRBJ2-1	TGTGCCAGCAGTGGCAGACAGGGGGTCGACTCCTACAATGAGCAGTTCTTC	CASSGRQGVDSYNEQFF
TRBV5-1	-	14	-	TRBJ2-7	TGCGCCAGCAGCTTGGTAGTATCCCCCTACGAGCAGTACTTC	CASSLVVSPYEQYF
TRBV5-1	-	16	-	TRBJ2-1	TGCGCCAGCAGCTTGGCCGCTACTCTTTCCTACAATGAGCAGTTCTTC	CASSLAATLSYNEQFF
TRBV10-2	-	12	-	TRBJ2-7	TGCGCCAGCAGGACAGGCTCCTACGAGCAGTACTTC	CASRTGSYEQYF
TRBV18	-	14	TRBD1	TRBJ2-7	TGTGCCAGCTCACTTGACAGGGCCTCCTACGAGCAGTACTTC	CASSLDRASYEQYF
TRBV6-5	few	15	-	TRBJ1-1	TGTGCCAGCAGTAAGAAACAGGGTAGGAACACTGAAGCTTTCTTT	CASSKKQGRNTEAFF
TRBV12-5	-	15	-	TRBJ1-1	TGTGCTAGTGGTTTTTTCGTCCCGCCGGAAACTGAAGCTTTCTTT	CASGFFVPPETEAFF
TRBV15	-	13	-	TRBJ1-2	TGTGCCACCAGCCGTAGGGGTTGGGAAGGCTACACCTTC	CATSRRGWEGYTF
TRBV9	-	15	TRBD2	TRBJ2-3	TGTGCCAGCAGCGTACCGACTAGCGGCACAGATACGCAGTATTTT	CASSVPTSGTDTQYF
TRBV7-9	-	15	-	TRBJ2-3	TGTGCCAGCAGCAGAAGCGCTGGGTTGGGGAATACGCAGTATTTT	CASSRSAGLGNTQYF
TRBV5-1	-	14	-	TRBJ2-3	TGCGCCAGCAGCTTGACGGACACGACAGATACGCAGTATTTT	CASSLTDTTDTQYF
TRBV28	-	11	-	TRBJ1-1	TGTGCCAGCAACATGAACACTGAAGCTTTCTTT	CASNMNTEAFF
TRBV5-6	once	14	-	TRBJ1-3	TGTGCCAGCAGCAACAGGCTCTCTGGAAACACCATATATTTT	CASSNRLSGNTIYF
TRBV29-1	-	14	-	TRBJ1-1	TGCAGCGTGTCCCCCCCAGGGGCGAACACTGAAGCTTTCTTT	CSVSPPGANTEAFF
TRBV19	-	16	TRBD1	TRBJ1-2	TGTGCCAGTAGTCAAAAGACAGGGGACCAGCGGGATGGCTACACCTTC	CASSQKTGDQRDGYTF
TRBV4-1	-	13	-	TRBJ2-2	TGCGCCAGCAGCCAAGAACGCACCGGGGAGCTGTTTTTT	CASSQERTGELFF
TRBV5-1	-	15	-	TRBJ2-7	TGCGCCAGCAGCGCCTGGTCAACGCCCTTCTACGAGCAGTACTTC	CASSAWSTPFYEQYF
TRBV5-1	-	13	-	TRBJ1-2	TGCGCCAGCAGCTTGGGAGGTTCGGAAGGCTACACCTTC	CASSLGGSEGYTF
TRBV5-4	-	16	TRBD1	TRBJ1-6	TGTGCCAGCAGCTTCGGCGGGACAGGGTTGGATTCACCCCTCCACTTT	CASSFGGTGLDSPLHF
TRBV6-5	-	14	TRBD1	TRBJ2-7	TGTGCCAGCAGCCGTGACAGGGGGCGAGACGAGCAGTACTTC	CASSRDRGRDEQYF
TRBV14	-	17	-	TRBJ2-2	TGTGCCAGCAGCCAAGATCAAGGGTGGTCGAACACCGGGGAGCTGTTTTTT	CASSQDQGWSNTGELFF
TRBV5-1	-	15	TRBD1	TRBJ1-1	TGCGCCAGCAGCTTTGGACAGGGAATGAACACTGAAGCTTTCTTT	CASSFGQGMNTEAFF
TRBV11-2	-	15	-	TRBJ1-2	TGTGCCAGCAGCCCCTTGGGGGGCGCGGGGTATGGCTACACCTTC	CASSPLGGAGYGYTF
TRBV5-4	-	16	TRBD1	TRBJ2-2	TGTGCCAGCAGCCACCAGACAGGGGGCCTAACCGGGGAGCTGTTTTTT	CASSHQTGGLTGELFF
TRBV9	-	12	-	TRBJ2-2	TGTGCCAGTCGGTATGGGACCGGGGAGCTGTTTTTT	CASRYGTGELFF
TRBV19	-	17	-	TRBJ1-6	TGTGCCACAACGGGACCCCGCCGTTCGGGGAGAAATTCACCCCTCCACTTT	CATTGPRRSGRNSPLHF